Following are 9 T cell receptor beta chains from one sample sequenced in a study of radiation and T cells in renal cell carcinoma. Sequenced by immunoSEQ multiplex PCR; TCRdb stores in-frame clones only, minus some. The repertoire holds 60,000 to 80,000 clones, with around 80% as singletons. Sample time point: blood 2 weeks post-SBRT. As to treatment: 15 Gy SBRT to primary tumor, nephrectomy 4 weeks later. Sequenced here: blood, sampled from a patient whose treatment included radiotherapy and nephrectomy. These receptors all come from a man aged 55 to 70 with renal cell carcinoma.

The chain links TRBV25-1 to TRBJ1-1, with D possibly TRBD1 on 5 matching bases. Between the trimmed V and J ends, which lost 2 bases and 4 bases, there was a span of 23 bases. Germline CDR1 reads MGHDK; CDR2 reads SYGVNS. This CDR3 has 18 residues. The CDR3 DNA sequence: TGTGCCAGCAGTGAAAGTCCGGGTCGGCAGGGAGGTCGCACTGAAGCTTTCTTT. It encodes CASSESPGRQGGRTEAFF.

V and J are TRBV14 and TRBJ2-3, with 7 bases lining up with TRBD2. The CDR3 has 13 residues. Germline V CDR1 and CDR2: SGHDN, FVKESK. The V and J ends lost 3 bases and 14 bases, in that order; junction bases with no gene match: 11. DNA of the CDR3: TGTGCCAGCAGCCAGTTTTTAGCGGGCCCCGCGTATTTT. This gives the protein CASSQFLAGPAYF.

The gene calls are TRBV19 and TRBJ2-7; 10 positions match TRBD2. The CDR3 consists of 15 residues. Germline V CDR1 and CDR2: LNHDA, SQIVND (reference sequence). V trimming: 4 bases; J trimming: 2 bases; junction bases outside the gene matches: 5. CDR3 in DNA: TGTGCCAGTAGTACGGTTAGCGGGGGGACCTACGAGCAGTACTTC. This sequence encodes CASSTVSGGTYEQYF.

The V call is TRBV4-2, the J call TRBJ2-6; D perhaps matches TRBD1 (5 bases). This CDR3 has 19 residues. Looked up from germline, CDR1 is LGHNA and CDR2 is YNFKEQ. V gave up 0 bases and J gave up 2 bases, with 17 bases separating them. The chain's CDR3 is CASSQDYGAVVPGANVLTF. The DNA for the CDR3 is TGTGCCAGCAGCCAAGATTATGGGGCAGTCGTACCTGGGGCCAACGTCCTGACTTTC.

The rearrangement uses TRBV5-6 and TRBJ2-7; 9 positions match TRBD1. Trimming took 0 bases from V and 3 from J; bases not matched to a gene: 7. The CDR3 is 16 amino acids. Germline-derived CDR1 and CDR2 are SGHDT and YYEEEE. As DNA, the CDR3 is TGTGCCAGCAGCTTGGCCGGGACAGGGCGCCGCTACGAGCAGTACTTC. Translation: CASSLAGTGRRYEQYF.

Only one count was recorded for this clone. The DNA of the CDR3 is TGTGCCAGCAGTTCTGGACTAGCGGGGAGCTCCTACGAGCAGTACTTC. Encoded protein: CASSSGLAGSSYEQYF. The V and J genes are TRBV27 and TRBJ2-7; 12 bases agree with TRBD2. CDR1 MNHEY and CDR2 SMNVEV come from the germline V gene (reference sequence). After removal of 4 bases from V and 0 bases from J, the junction contained 4 bases not matched to a gene. The CDR3 is 16 residues long.

This rearrangement joins TRBV28 to TRBJ2-2, with a possible D match to TRBD1 (6 bases). V gave up 7 bases and J gave up 9 bases, with 24 bases separating them. Germline CDR1 reads MDHEN; CDR2 reads SYDVKM. CDR3 length: 16 residues. As DNA, the CDR3 is TGTGCCAGCACCCTTCCTCAGACAGGTGCCCACCGGGAGCTGTTTTTT. It specifies CASTLPQTGAHRELFF.

The chain couples TRBV6-5 to TRBJ2-5; D may be TRBD1 (6 bases). The CDR3 is made up of 14 amino acids. Germline V CDR1 and CDR2: MNHEY, SVGAGI. V dropped 8 bases and J dropped 2 bases, with 15 bases sitting between them. The CDR3 region has the DNA TGTGCCAGCGGACCCCGACAGGCGCAAGAGACCCAGTACTTC. Its protein is CASGPRQAQETQYF.

This sequence joins TRBV7-2 and TRBJ2-2; D possibly corresponds to TRBD2 (6 bases). The CDR3 is made up of 19 amino acids. V was shortened by 2 bases and J by 2 bases, with 21 bases between the two germline ends. CDR1 and CDR2 (germline): SGHTA, FQGNSA. CDR3 protein: CASSLRGVGTGPNTGELFF. CDR3 DNA: TGTGCCAGCAGCTTACGCGGGGTAGGGACCGGCCCCAACACCGGGGAGCTGTTTTTT.